The clone carrying this T cell receptor beta chain was counted once. Its antigen is unidentified. Only in-frame clones appear in the TCRdb table, and some are missing; sequencing was by immunoSEQ multiplex PCR. The table records roughly 58,000 clones, approximately 86% of them present only once. The sample comes from a study of lymphopenia after photon versus proton radiotherapy. Points from the study as a whole: After lymphocyte nadir, photon-treated repertoires showed oligoclonal expansion, especially CD8+ Temra.

The germline V gene encodes CDR1 SQVTM and CDR2 ANQGSEA. This CDR3 comprises 15 residues. Germline trimming cut 3 bases from V and 2 bases from J; bases unmatched to any gene: 7. The TCR sequence derives from a man older than 75 with esophageal cancer. The source material was peripheral blood, sampled from a patient treated with proton-based radiotherapy. The chain combines TRBV29-1 with TRBJ2-5; TRBD1 aligns across 9 bases. The CDR3 region is CSVDITGTGQETQYF. CDR3 nucleotides: TGCAGCGTTGATATAACCGGGACAGGGCAAGAGACCCAGTACTTC.